A single sample is the source of the 10 T cell receptor beta chains below, sequenced in a study of OX40 agonist ivuxolimab in advanced cancers. Sequencing was performed with immunoSEQ multiplex PCR; in TCRdb, only in-frame clones are kept and a portion is missing. Among some 95,000 clones listed, about 91% were seen once. This sample comprised CD4+ or CD8+ T cells sorted from blood, obtained in a trial of the OX40 agonist ivuxolimab. Receptors were obtained from an adult with an advanced solid tumor such as melanoma, head and neck, liver or kidney cancer.

This chain links TRBV19 with TRBJ2-3; D unclear. Germline V gene lookup returns CDR1 LNHDA and CDR2 SQIVND (reference sequence). Trimming took off 6 bases at V and 6 bases at J, with 10 bases between the two ends. The CDR3 runs to 12 residues. DNA for the CDR3: TGTGCCAGTAGCAACTTTGACGATACGCAGTATTTT. Translation: CASSNFDDTQYF.

The rearrangement joins TRBV6-1 to TRBJ1-5, with a possible D match to TRBD1 (5 bases). Between the trimmed V and J ends, which lost 8 bases and 10 bases, there was a span of 18 bases. The CDR3 runs to 13 residues. In germline, CDR1 is MNHNS, CDR2 SASEGT. CDR3 protein: CASVGHGTVPQHF. CDR3 bases: TGTGCCAGCGTTGGACACGGTACGGTACCCCAGCATTTT.

The rearrangement joins TRBV5-1 to TRBJ2-7, with 9 positions matching TRBD1. J was trimmed by 6 bases and V by 2 bases; bases with no gene match: 9. Germline-derived CDR1 and CDR2 are SGHRS and YFSETQ. This CDR3 has 15 amino acids. The CDR3 coding sequence is TGCGCCAGCAGCTTAGCCGGGACAGGGTTCTCCGAGCAGTACTTC. Amino acids: CASSLAGTGFSEQYF.

Of note for this clone: This is likely a read error, given that the CDR3 carries no conserved phenylalanine or tryptophan at its end. The limits of the CDR3 on the DNA are not certain, so only TCRdb's listed CDR3 is given. CDR3: CASSLGGTGGTE. The J gene is TRBJ2-7, the V gene TRBV7-9; TRBD1 is the table's D call, not checked against the DNA. The CDR3 sequence runs 12 residues, both termini included. CDR1 is SEHNR and CDR2 is FQNEAQ in the germline V gene (reference sequence).

The chain couples TRBV9 to TRBJ2-2; 10 bases align to TRBD2. Per germline, CDR1 SGDLS and CDR2 YYNGEE. Germline trimming cut 4 bases from V and 5 bases from J; bases unmatched to any gene: 14. The CDR3 has 18 amino acids. Here the CDR3 reads CASSSSAGSGRGTGELFF. CDR3 nucleotides: TGTGCCAGCAGCTCATCCGCTGGCAGCGGGAGGGGGACCGGGGAGCTGTTTTTT.

About this clone itself: A read error may account for a junction end that differs from germline. This chain links TRBV11-1 with TRBJ2-7; 8 nucleotides align to TRBD2. This CDR3 has 13 residues. CDR1 is SGHAT, CDR2 FQDESV, per germline (reference sequence). DNA of the CDR3: TGTGCCAGCACCTTAGCGGGGTCCTACGAGCAGTACTTC. Protein: CASTLAGSYEQYF.

The rearrangement links TRBV7-2 to TRBJ2-2, with D perhaps matching TRBD1 or TRBD2 (5 bases each). The CDR3 runs to 16 residues. Germline V gives CDR1 SGHTA, CDR2 FQGNSA. V was cut by 4 bases and J by 4 bases, with 16 bases left in between. For the CDR3, the DNA is TGTGCCAGCAGCTCCCTTCGGGGCCTTCTCACCGGGGAGCTGTTTTTT. It is translated as CASSSLRGLLTGELFF. The entire variable domain, with the rest obtained from reference TRBV7-2 and TRBJ2-2, is as follows: GAGVSQSPSNKVTEKGKDVELRCDPISGHTALYWYRQSLGQGLEFLIYFQGNSAPDKSGLPSDRFSAERTGGSVSTLTIQRTQQEDSAVYLCASSSLRGLLTGELFFGEGSRLTVL.

The chain recombines TRBV5-8 with TRBJ2-5, with D tentatively TRBD1 (6 bases). The germline V and J ends were trimmed by 3 bases and 5 bases, with 11 bases remaining between them. This CDR3 spans 13 amino acids. The germline V gene encodes CDR1 SGHTS and CDR2 YDEGEE. CDR3 DNA sequence: TGTGCCAGCAGCTCCGACAGGCTCGAGACCCAGTACTTC. This gives the protein CASSSDRLETQYF.

This chain uses TRBV5-1 with TRBJ1-2, with D possibly being TRBD1 (5 bases). Germline CDR1 and CDR2: SGHRS and YFSETQ. V was cut by 1 base and J by 6 bases, with 16 bases left in between. CDR3 length: 15 residues. This chain's CDR3 is CASSLRGAGRDGYTF. The CDR3, as DNA: TGCGCCAGCAGCTTGAGGGGCGCAGGGAGAGATGGCTACACCTTC.

This clone was counted between two and nine times. The rearrangement links TRBV21-1 to TRBJ1-5; whether TRBD1, the table's D call, matches the DNA was not checked. TRBV21-1 is designated a pseudogene. The CDR3 extends over 14 amino acids. The CDR3 sequence is CASTPWASNQPQHF. In DNA form, the CDR3 reads TGTGCCAGCACCCCGTGGGCTAGCAATCAGCCCCAGCATTTT.